Here is one T cell receptor (beta chain) with its context. This clonotype appeared a few times. Its antigen has not been determined. Qualities for individual bases were not recorded, and no much larger clone is one base off. To prepare the library, 5' RACE was applied. Reads for this sample came from an Illumina HiSeq 2500. A second roughly 6 to 12 cycle PCR used a sample-barcoded 5' primer and a J-beta primer mix. Each TCR beta cDNA molecule received a unique molecular identifier from a template-switch 5' adaptor carrying 12 random nucleotides. Each sample yielded at least 2.5 million CDR3-containing paired-end reads. All of the RNA was converted into first-strand cDNA using the Mint cDNA synthesis kit, with a TRBC-specific oligonucleotide serving as the primer. Following uracil-DNA glycosylase treatment, all cDNA underwent a first 18-cycle PCR with the universal primers M1SS and BC2_uni_R. As for the authors' bioinformatics: For normalization, 1 million high-quality reads, each with a distinct molecular identifier, were randomly selected from each sample. Instead of being binned into consensus sequences, reads that shared molecular identifiers were thrown out. MiTCR, run with a Q25 quality threshold and the strictest error-elimination algorithm, handled CDR3 identification, clonotype clustering and error correction. A nonparametric unseen species model with Euler transformation was used to estimate lower-bound total TCR beta diversity. TCRdb's own reprocessing of the public reads used fastp at Q25 and MiXCR and kept productive beta chains. Every distinct CDR3 protein forms one entry, paired with its most common genes and DNA. It is TCRdb's table, rather than the study itself, that gives the V and J calls and clone size. The sample table contains approximately 850,000 distinct CDR3 sequences; only one count was recorded for under 45% of them. The ten largest clones take up nearly 20% of the sample.

Taken from the germline V gene, the CDR1 and CDR2 loops are SGHTA and FQGNSA. Relative to germline, V is 5 bases shorter and J is 4 bases shorter, with 11 bases between their ends. Taken from cysteine to phenylalanine, the CDR3 has 13 residues. Only the CDR3 DNA is retained, 39 bases long and in frame from the first base. The source of the sample is a study of blood T cells in healthy people across ages (dated by TCRdb to between 2014 and 2017). Concerning the study at large: Template switching captured roughly one uniquely barcoded TCR beta cDNA molecule per two T cells in model experiments. For two donors (one aged 18 to 29 and one aged 80 or older), the study analyzed two additional independent replicas of 1 million unique cDNA reads from the same blood draw. To avoid experimental bias, donors of different ages were spread randomly across the sequencing lanes. The donors were split into four age groups: young (average around 16 years), middle-aged (39), aged (more than 60) and long-lived (roughly 77). Using deep sequencing normalized with unique cDNA molecular identifiers, the study measured how TCR beta repertoire diversity changes with age.

What the authors observed across the whole study: A strong correlation was found between observed TCR beta diversity and the percentage of naive T cells measured by flow cytometry. As age increased, observed TCR beta diversity per million T cells dropped in a roughly linear way, and a significant reduction was already evident by age 40. Total diversity estimates from one million sequenced T cells were considered lower bounds and underestimates. The long-lived group showed more naive CD4+ T cells, fewer expanded clones and increased TCR diversity than the aged group, suggesting age selection. Because the CMV infection status of the donors was unknown, age-related changes in expanded clonotypes may potentially have been confounded. Conclusive comparison of naive and antigen-experienced compartments was prevented by the profiling of bulk unsorted PBMCs.

The donors were roughly 40 Caucasian individuals from Russia, aged roughly 6 to 90 years, who were systemically healthy. Approximately 9 milliliters of peripheral blood were collected from each donor into EDTA-treated Vacutainer tubes. Ficoll-Paque density-gradient centrifugation was used to isolate PBMCs, with at least 7 million per sample. Trizol reagent was used to extract total RNA from the PBMCs, yielding at least 5 micrograms per sample. The percentages of naive CD45RAhigh/CD27high T cells were determined by flow cytometry on a PBMC aliquot from every donor. The TCR comes from a man in his sixties in good health. Sequenced: blood. The rearranged chain carries TRBV7-2 and TRBJ1-2, with TRBD1 perhaps the D gene, on 6 matching bases. In nucleotide form, the sequence is TGTGCCAGCAGCACGGAGGGGGGCTATGGCTACACCTTC. It encodes CASSTEGGYGYTF.